Below, 21 T cell receptor beta chains from the same sample are listed, as sequenced in a study of human T cells and chemical hapten exposure. TCRdb independently ran MiXCR on the RACE reads; one entry per CDR3 protein. Found here are fewer than 300,000 distinct CDR3 sequences, approximately 8.6% of them singletons; the top ten hold around 2.5%. Time point meaning: pre-sensitization, week 0. Indicated treatment: therapeutic diphenylcyclopropenone sensitization with weekly scalp DPC. Sequencing was performed on whole blood, taken in connection with sensitization to the hapten diphenylcyclopropenone (DPC). All receptors come from a woman between 40 and 55 years old with alopecia areata. Some clones in this sample may be carry-over from other donors' samples.

This clonotype turned up a few times. The chain employs TRBV10-3 and TRBJ1-1; D is uncertain. Between the trimmed V and J ends, which lost 4 bases and 1 base, there was a span of 7 bases. Germline CDR1 and CDR2: ENHRY and SYGVKD. The CDR3 extends over 13 amino acids. The CDR3 coding sequence is TGTGCCATCAGTGGTCACCAGAACACTGAAGCTTTCTTT. This codes for CAISGHQNTEAFF.

This clonotype was recorded at least ten times. The gene calls are TRBV6-5 and TRBJ2-7; perhaps TRBD1 as D (6 bases). This CDR3 has 13 residues. Trimming removed 5 bases at V and 2 bases at J, with 10 bases between. CDR1 and CDR2 from the germline V gene are MNHEY and SVGAGI. DNA for the CDR3: TGTGCCAGCAGTAAACAGGGAACCTACGAGCAGTACTTC. This codes for CASSKQGTYEQYF.

This clonotype showed up just a few times. The J gene is TRBJ1-5, the V gene TRBV7-3; D is unclear. The V end was cut by 7 bases, the J end by 6 bases, with 7 bases between. The germline CDR1 and CDR2 sequences are SGHTA and FQGTGA. There are 11 residues in the CDR3. The DNA of the CDR3 is TGTGCCAGCACCCTCGGTCAGCCCCAGCATTTT. Its protein product is CASTLGQPQHF.

In its sample, this clonotype was seen many times. V and J are TRBV7-2 and TRBJ2-5; 7 nucleotides match TRBD2. J gave up 1 base and V 0 bases, and 5 bases lay outside the gene matches. The CDR3 covers 16 residues. The V gene's germline CDR1 is SGHTA and CDR2 FQGNSA. The CDR3 DNA follows: TGTGCCAGCAGCTTAGCGGCGTCTAGCGGCCAAGAGACCCAGTACTTC. Protein product: CASSLAASSGQETQYF.

This chain joins TRBV9 and TRBJ2-1; a possible D gene is TRBD2 (5 bases). V lost 3 bases and J 12 bases, leaving 16 bases between the germline ends. CDR3 length: 13 residues. The germline V gene encodes CDR1 SGDLS and CDR2 YYNGEE. The CDR3 spells CASSANGLMGQFF. CDR3 in DNA: TGTGCCAGCAGCGCTAACGGACTCATGGGGCAGTTCTTC. The complete variable domain, with remaining parts taken from reference TRBV9 and TRBJ2-1, reads DSGVTQTPKHLITATGQRVTLRCSPRSGDLSVYWYQQSLDQGLQFLIQYYNGEERAKGNILERFSAQQFPDLHSELNLSSLELGDSALYFCASSANGLMGQFFGPGTRLTVL.

The chain uses TRBV7-6 and TRBJ1-4, with D unclear. The ends were cut back, 3 bases at V and 6 bases at J, with 11 bases in the middle. The length of the CDR3 is 14 residues. Germline lookup yields CDR1 SGHVS and CDR2 FNYEAQ. The CDR3 DNA reads TGTGCCAGCAGCTTCGGCGTTGGCCATGAAAAACTGTTTTTT. It encodes CASSFGVGHEKLFF.

This clonotype was seen ten or more times. The chain links TRBV7-9 to TRBJ1-1, with 9 bases fitting TRBD1. The CDR3 loop spans 15 amino acids. Looked up from germline, CDR1 is SEHNR and CDR2 is FQNEAQ (reference sequence). V gave up 5 bases and J gave up 0 bases; unmatched junction bases: 4. CDR3 residues: CASSGGTGLNTEAFF. CDR3 DNA sequence: TGTGCCAGCAGCGGGGGGACAGGGCTGAACACTGAAGCTTTCTTT.

This chain uses TRBV28 with TRBJ2-7; D remains ambiguous. Looked up from germline, CDR1 is MDHEN and CDR2 is SYDVKM. This CDR3 region has 12 residues. V lost 3 bases and J lost 4, with 7 bases in between. As DNA, the CDR3 is TGTGCCAGCAGTTTGAGCCTTTACGAGCAGTACTTC. It yields the protein CASSLSLYEQYF.

In its sample, this clonotype was seen a few times. V usage is TRBV12-3 or TRBV12-4 and J usage is TRBJ1-6; 9 positions agree with TRBD1. V gave up 7 bases and J gave up 10 bases; unmatched junction bases: 8. The length of the CDR3 is 14 residues. CDR3 in DNA: TGTGCCAGCATGGGACAGGGCTCTCAATCACCCCTCCACTTT. Amino acids: CASMGQGSQSPLHF.

This clonotype showed up just a few times. This chain connects TRBV6-5 to TRBJ2-7; D may be TRBD2 (5 bases). CDR1 is MNHEY and CDR2 is SVGAGI in the germline V gene. V lost 5 bases and J lost 7, with 18 bases in between. This CDR3 region has 14 residues. The CDR3 region has the DNA TGTGCCAGCAGTCCCCTCTCCGGGGTGGGTGAGCAGTACTTC. It translates to CASSPLSGVGEQYF.

This clonotype was observed a handful of times. This chain links TRBV24-1 with TRBJ1-1; TRBD1 might be the D (6 bases). CDR3 length: 14 amino acids. In germline, CDR1 is KGHDR, CDR2 SFDVKD. V was shortened by 7 bases and J by 5 bases, with 16 bases between the two germline ends. The CDR3 loop is CATRGGGSLTEAFF. The CDR3 nucleotides read TGTGCCACCAGAGGGGGGGGGAGTTTGACTGAAGCTTTCTTT.

Comments on this clonotype: Compared with germline, one end of the junction differs, possibly owing to a read error. V usage is TRBV10-3 and J usage is TRBJ2-3; TRBD2 agrees at 11 bases. The CDR3 extends over 17 amino acids. CDR1 and CDR2 from the germline V gene are ENHRY and SYGVKD. The CDR3 reads CAVSATGTSGSTDTQYF. The DNA of the CDR3 is TGTGCCGTCAGTGCCACCGGGACTAGCGGTAGCACAGATACGCAGTATTTT.

This clonotype was seen many times. V gene TRBV7-3 combines with J gene TRBJ2-2; D remains ambiguous. The CDR3 totals 15 residues. V lost 0 bases and J 2 bases, leaving 7 bases between the germline ends. Germline CDR1 SGHTA, CDR2 FQGTGA. The CDR3 nucleotides are TGTGCCAGCAGCTTAACGGGTGGTAACACCGGGGAGCTGTTTTTT. This gives the protein CASSLTGGNTGELFF.

This clonotype was seen repeatedly, ten times or more. V usage is TRBV29-1 and J usage is TRBJ1-1; D is perhaps TRBD1 (6 bases). V shed 4 bases and J shed 5 bases, with 14 bases lying between them. The CDR3 totals 13 residues. Germline V gives CDR1 SQVTM, CDR2 ANQGSEA. Here the CDR3 reads CSVARDMGTEAFF. DNA for the CDR3: TGCAGCGTTGCCCGGGACATGGGAACTGAAGCTTTCTTT.

This clonotype was detected many times. The chain recombines TRBV29-1 with TRBJ2-7; D possibly matches TRBD1 or TRBD2 (5 bases each). The CDR3 is 14 amino acids. Trimming took off 1 base at V and 5 bases at J, with 15 bases between the two ends. Per the germline V gene, CDR1 is SQVTM and CDR2 is ANQGSEA. DNA of the CDR3: TGCAGCGTTGAAGGAATTGCTGGGGGAGACGAGCAGTACTTC. Amino acids: CSVEGIAGGDEQYF.

This clonotype was found a few times. This chain joins TRBV5-1 and TRBJ2-1; D could derive from TRBD1 or TRBD2 (5 bases each). V was pared by 0 bases and J by 11 bases, with 9 bases between. Germline lookup yields CDR1 SGHRS and CDR2 YFSETQ. The CDR3 extends over 12 amino acids. Here the CDR3 reads CASSLEEGKQFF. In nucleotides, the CDR3 is TGCGCCAGCAGCTTGGAAGAGGGGAAGCAGTTCTTC.

This chain joins TRBV18 and TRBJ1-5; D gene uncertain. The CDR3 sequence is 15 residues long. V lost 6 bases, J lost 0 bases, and 12 bases lay in between. Germline CDR1 and CDR2: KGHSH and LQKENI. The CDR3 DNA follows: TGTGCCAGCTCCAATGGACGGAATAGCAATCAGCCCCAGCATTTT. Translating gives CASSNGRNSNQPQHF.

Here the CDR3 DNA reads TGTGCCAGCAGTGAAAGCGGGAGCCGGCCAGATACGCAGTATTTT. Protein: CASSESGSRPDTQYF. The V gene is TRBV6-1, the J gene TRBJ2-3; 8 bases align to TRBD2. The V gene's germline CDR1 is MNHNS and CDR2 SASEGT. This CDR3 is 15 amino acids long. The V segment lost 2 bases and the J segment 4 bases; nucleotides outside the gene matches: 5.

This clonotype appeared a single time. The CDR3 end shows no conserved phenylalanine or tryptophan, and so a read error is likely. CDR3 residues: CASSDLLAEIYEQYY. DNA for the CDR3: TGTGCCAGCAGCGACCTACTAGCGGAGATCTACGAGCAGTACTAC. V gene TRBV7-9 combines with J gene TRBJ2-7; 8 nucleotides line up with TRBD2. V was clipped by 5 bases and J by 3 bases; unmatched bases: 9. The CDR3 is 15 residues long. The germline V gene encodes CDR1 SEHNR and CDR2 FQNEAQ (reference sequence).

V usage is TRBV25-1 and J usage is TRBJ1-1, with D possibly being TRBD1 (5 bases). CDR1 and CDR2 (germline): MGHDK, SYGVNS. Trimming removed 7 bases from V and 1 base from J, with 10 bases in between. The CDR3 contains 13 residues. The CDR3 DNA reads as TGTGCCAGCACGGGGCCCTGGAACACTGAAGCTTTCTTT. It encodes CASTGPWNTEAFF. The whole variable domain, filled in from reference TRBV25-1 and TRBJ1-1, reads EADIYQTPRYLVIGTGKKITLECSQTMGHDKMYWYQQDPGMELHLIHYSYGVNSTEKGDLSSESTVSRIRTEHFPLTLESARPSHTSQYLCASTGPWNTEAFFGQGTRLTVV.

This clonotype appeared a few times. The gene calls are TRBV5-1 and TRBJ2-1; TRBD1 agrees at 9 bases. The V and J ends lost 2 bases and 3 bases, in that order; junction bases with no gene match: 3. The length of the CDR3 is 15 residues. Germline CDR1 reads SGHRS; CDR2 reads YFSETQ. CDR3: CASSFGQGLYNEQFF. CDR3 in DNA: TGCGCCAGCAGCTTCGGACAGGGGCTCTACAATGAGCAGTTCTTC. The variable domain in full, with the rest retrieved from reference TRBV5-1 and TRBJ2-1, is KAGVTQTPRYLIKTRGQQVTLSCSPISGHRSVSWYQQTPGQGLQFLFEYFSETQRNKGNFPGRFSGRQFSNSRSEMNVSTLELGDSALYLCASSFGQGLYNEQFFGPGTRLTVL.